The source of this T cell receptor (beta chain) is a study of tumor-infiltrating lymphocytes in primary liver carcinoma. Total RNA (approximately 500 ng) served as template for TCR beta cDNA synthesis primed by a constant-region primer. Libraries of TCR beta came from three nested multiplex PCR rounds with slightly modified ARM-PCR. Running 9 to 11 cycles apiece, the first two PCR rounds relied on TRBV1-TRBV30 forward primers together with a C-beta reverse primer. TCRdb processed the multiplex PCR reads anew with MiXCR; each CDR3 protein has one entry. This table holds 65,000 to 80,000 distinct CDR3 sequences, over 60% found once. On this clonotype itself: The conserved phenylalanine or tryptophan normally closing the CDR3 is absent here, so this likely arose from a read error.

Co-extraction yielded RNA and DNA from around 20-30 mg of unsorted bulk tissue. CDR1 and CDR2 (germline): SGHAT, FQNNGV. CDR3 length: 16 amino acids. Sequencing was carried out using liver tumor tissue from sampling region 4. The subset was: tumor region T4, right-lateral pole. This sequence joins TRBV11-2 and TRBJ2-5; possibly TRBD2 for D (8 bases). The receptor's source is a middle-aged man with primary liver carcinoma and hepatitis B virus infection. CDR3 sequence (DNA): TGCGGCAGCAGGGGGTCTAGCGGGCGCCTTTGGGAGACCCAGTACCTC. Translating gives CGSRGSSGRLWETQYL.